Detailed here is one T cell receptor beta chain. Antigen specificity is unknown. Because the CDR3 is missing its conserved closing phenylalanine or tryptophan, this is likely a read error. This record belongs to a study of blood T cells in healthy people across ages. Each sample used at least 6.5 million PBMCs. A second PCR of 7 to 11 cycles used a sample-barcoded 5' primer and a J-beta primer mix. Per-sample output comprised a minimum of 3 million paired-end reads containing CDR3. TCRdb re-analysed the 5' RACE reads in MiXCR, keeping a single row per CDR3 protein. Of more than 500,000 distinct CDR3 sequences listed, about 26% are singletons. Germline V lookup: CDR1 SGDLS, CDR2 YYNGEE. V was clipped by 0 bases and J by 8 bases; unmatched bases: 5. The CDR3 extends over 14 amino acids. Study-level findings and limits: Without sorted subsets, naive and antigen-experienced compartments could not be conclusively compared.

Sequencing was done on a sample of blood. The TCR was taken from a woman aged 65 to 85 in good health. The rearrangement uses TRBV9 and TRBJ1-2; 9 nucleotides align to TRBD1. Written as DNA, the CDR3 is TGTGCCAGCAGCGTAGACAGGGGGCGTGGGGGCTACACCCTC. Protein product: CASSVDRGRGGYTL.